This TCR beta chain stems from a study of technical replicates of blood from several donors. CDR3 length: 15 residues. CDR1 is SGHNT and CDR2 is YYREEE in the germline V gene (reference sequence). Trimming pared 0 bases from V and 3 bases from J, leaving 12 bases between. The table came from immunoSEQ multiplex PCR; TCRdb's copy has only in-frame clones and leaves some out. The sample carries roughly 97,000 clones, 90% to 97% recorded once. The chain carries TRBV5-4 and TRBJ1-1; D unclear. This receptor was identified in a human donor in good health. Sequenced: T cells isolated from PBMCs. In DNA form, the CDR3 reads TGTGCCAGCAGCTTGGACGAGGGATTATACACTGAAGCTTTCTTT. Its protein is CASSLDEGLYTEAFF. Drawing the rest from reference TRBV5-4 and TRBJ1-1, the complete variable domain is ETGVTQSPTHLIKTRGQQVTLRCSSQSGHNTVSWYQQALGQGPQFIFQYYREEENGRGNFPPRFSGLQFPNYSSELNVNALELDDSALYLCASSLDEGLYTEAFFGQGTRLTVV.